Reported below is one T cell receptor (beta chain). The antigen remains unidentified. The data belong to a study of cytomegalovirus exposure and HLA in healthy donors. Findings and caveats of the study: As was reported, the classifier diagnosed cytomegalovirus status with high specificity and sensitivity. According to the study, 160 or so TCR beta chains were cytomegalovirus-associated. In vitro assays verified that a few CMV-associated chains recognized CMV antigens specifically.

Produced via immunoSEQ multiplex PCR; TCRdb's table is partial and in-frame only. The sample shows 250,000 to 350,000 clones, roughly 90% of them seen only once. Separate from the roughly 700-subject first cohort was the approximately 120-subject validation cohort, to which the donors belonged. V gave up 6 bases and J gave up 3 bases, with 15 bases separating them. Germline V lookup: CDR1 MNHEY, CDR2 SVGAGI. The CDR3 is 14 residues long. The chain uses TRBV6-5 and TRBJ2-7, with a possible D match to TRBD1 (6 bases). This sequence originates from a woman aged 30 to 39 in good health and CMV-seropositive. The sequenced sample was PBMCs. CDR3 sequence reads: CASRQGAKDYEQYF. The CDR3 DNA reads TGTGCCAGCAGACAGGGAGCAAAGGACTACGAGCAGTACTTC.